The 28 T cell receptor beta chains presented below share a single source sample, sequenced in a study of graft-versus-host responses after intestinal transplantation. Tissue from the graft was processed to free its intraepithelial and lamina propria lymphocytes. Some clones are missing from TCRdb's copy, which holds only in-frame ones; the method was immunoSEQ multiplex PCR. Of 7,000 to 8,500 clones listed, 68% are singletons. The sample in question was ileum tissue, obtained around 50 days after transplant. The receptor source for this set is a human patient who received an intestinal transplant, so some T cells may come from the graft donor.

The chain is built from TRBV29-1 and TRBJ1-2; 7 bases align to TRBD1. After removal of 3 bases from V and 9 bases from J, the junction contained 1 base not matched to a gene. Germline V gene data show CDR1 as SQVTM and CDR2 as ANQGSEA. CDR3 length equals 10 residues. The CDR3 region is CSVETGSYTF. The CDR3 coding sequence is TGCAGCGTTGAGACAGGGAGCTACACCTTC.

The rearrangement joins TRBV27 to TRBJ1-1, with D perhaps TRBD1 (5 bases). Trimming left V 5 bases short and J 1 base short, with 20 bases between. The length of the CDR3 is 17 residues. CDR1 MNHEY and CDR2 SMNVEV come from the germline V gene (reference sequence). The CDR3 bases are TGTGCCAGCAGTCTACTAAACCGGGGACTTAAGAACACTGAAGCTTTCTTT. It encodes CASSLLNRGLKNTEAFF.

The table lists this clone with a count of one. The V and J genes are TRBV19 and TRBJ1-5; D is uncertain. The V end lost 6 bases, the J end lost 0 bases, and 9 bases lay between the germline ends. The CDR3 consists of 14 residues. Germline V gene sequence: CDR1 LNHDA, CDR2 SQIVND (reference sequence). The CDR3 coding sequence is TGTGCCAGTAGGAGGCAAAATAGCAATCAGCCCCAGCATTTT. Translated: CASRRQNSNQPQHF.

The V and J genes are TRBV4-2 and TRBJ2-5, with 9 bases matching TRBD2. Germline CDR1 and CDR2: LGHNA and YNFKEQ. V gave up 6 bases and J gave up 1 base; unmatched junction bases: 6. This CDR3 contains 15 residues. This chain's CDR3 is CASRGSGGPQETQYF. The CDR3 DNA follows: TGTGCCAGCAGGGGTAGCGGGGGACCCCAAGAGACCCAGTACTTC.

V and J are TRBV27 and TRBJ1-2; a weak D match, TRBD1 (6 bases). In germline, CDR1 is MNHEY, CDR2 SMNVEV (reference sequence). This CDR3 is 14 amino acids long. V lost 6 bases and J 2 bases, leaving 13 bases between the germline ends. Written as DNA, the CDR3 is TGTGCCAGCAGGCTGTCCAGGGGAAACTATGGCTACACCTTC. Translating it yields CASRLSRGNYGYTF.

The chain has TRBV29-1 and TRBJ2-7; D is uncertain. The CDR3 length is 11 residues. V was cut by 5 bases and J by 2 bases, with 7 bases left in between. Germline V gene lookup returns CDR1 SQVTM and CDR2 ANQGSEA. The CDR3 loop is CSVSVTYEQYF. The CDR3 DNA reads as TGCAGCGTTTCGGTTACCTACGAGCAGTACTTC.

The chain combines TRBV11-2 with TRBJ2-3, with D possibly matching TRBD2 (7 bases). This CDR3 contains 18 residues. The V end lost 2 bases, the J end lost 5 bases, and 23 bases lay between the germline ends. Germline CDR1 and CDR2: SGHAT and FQNNGV. The CDR3 DNA reads as TGTGCCAGCAGCTTAAGGGGGGAGGGAGGTACACGGAGAGATACGCAGTATTTT. Translation gives CASSLRGEGGTRRDTQYF.

The chain recombines TRBV27 with TRBJ2-7; TRBD1 might be the D (6 bases). The CDR3 runs 14 residues. V dropped 3 bases and J dropped 3 bases, with 12 bases sitting between them. CDR1 is MNHEY and CDR2 is SMNVEV in the germline V gene (reference sequence). CDR3 sequence: CASSLAQGSYEQYV. CDR3 nucleotides: TGTGCCAGCAGTTTGGCACAGGGCAGCTACGAGCAGTACGTC.

This chain joins TRBV7-6 and TRBJ2-1; 8 bases align to TRBD2. CDR1 is SGHVS, CDR2 FNYEAQ, per germline. The ends lost 2 bases at V and 3 bases at J; junction bases unmatched: 9. The length of the CDR3 is 17 residues. CDR3 sequence: CASSLSASGSYYNEQFF. The CDR3, as DNA: TGTGCCAGCAGCTTATCGGCTAGCGGGTCCTACTACAATGAGCAGTTCTTC.

This clone has more than one count but fewer than ten. This chain uses TRBV6-1 with TRBJ2-5, with D possibly matching TRBD1 (5 bases). V shed 6 bases and J shed 0 bases, with 8 bases lying between them. The CDR3 spans 13 residues. Germline lookup yields CDR1 MNHNS and CDR2 SASEGT. CDR3 nucleotides: TGTGCCAGCAGCGCGGACAACCAAGAGACCCAGTACTTC. Translation gives CASSADNQETQYF.

The chain employs TRBV6-1 and TRBJ1-1; no clear D gene. The germline V and J ends were trimmed by 6 bases and 1 base, with 12 bases remaining between them. Germline lookup yields CDR1 MNHNS and CDR2 SASEGT. CDR3 length: 14 amino acids. CDR3 residues: CASRVGAQNTEAFF. The CDR3 region has the DNA TGTGCCAGCAGGGTCGGAGCCCAGAACACTGAAGCTTTCTTT.

The CDR3: CATSRDPPGTDTQYF. The CDR3 DNA is TGTGCCACCAGCAGAGATCCGCCGGGCACAGATACGCAGTATTTT. The rearrangement links TRBV15 to TRBJ2-3; D remains ambiguous. V shed 0 bases and J shed 1 base, with 8 bases lying between them. This CDR3 spans 15 amino acids. The germline V gene encodes CDR1 LNHNV and CDR2 YYDKDF (reference sequence).

As concerns this clone: One junction end disagrees with the germline gene, perhaps due to a read error. V usage is TRBV7-7 and J usage is TRBJ2-2; 7 bases are a match to TRBD1. From germline, CDR1 is SSHAT and CDR2 FNYEAQ (reference sequence). The CDR3 extends over 14 amino acids. CDR3 residues: CASSLTTGSGELFF. The DNA of the CDR3 is TGTGCTAGCAGCCTCACGACAGGGTCCGGGGAGCTGTTTTTT.

The chain recombines TRBV29-1 with TRBJ2-6, with TRBD1 identical over 8 bases. The germline V gene has CDR1 SQVTM and CDR2 ANQGSEA. The J segment lost 1 base and the V segment lost 0 bases, leaving 8 bases of the junction unmatched. This CDR3 is 18 amino acids long. CDR3 sequence reads: CSVEDLAGQGSGANVLTF. The CDR3 DNA is TGCAGCGTTGAAGATTTGGCCGGACAGGGTTCTGGGGCCAACGTCCTGACTTTC.

In its sample, this clone was seen a few times. J is TRBJ2-5 and V is TRBV6-5, with 8 nucleotides matching TRBD1. This CDR3 is built from 14 residues. V was pared by 5 bases and J by 4 bases, with 6 bases of the junction left unmatched. Germline V CDR1 and CDR2: MNHEY, SVGAGI. The CDR3 sequence is CASSASTGGETQYF. The DNA of the CDR3 is TGTGCCAGCAGTGCTTCTACAGGGGGAGAGACCCAGTACTTC.

This clone occurred once. The CDR3 DNA reads as TGCGCCAGCAGTCGGAGATCGCTAGCGGCCCAAGAGACCCAGTACTTC. This translates into CASSRRSLAAQETQYF. The chain uses TRBV5-1 and TRBJ2-5; 7 bases match TRBD2. CDR3 length equals 16 residues. CDR1 SGHRS and CDR2 YFSETQ come from the germline V gene. With 5 bases clipped from V and 1 base from J, the junction kept 11 bases outside the gene matches.

Here the CDR3 reads CASSVAVGDATNYGYTF. The CDR3 DNA is TGTGCCAGCAGCGTAGCGGTGGGAGACGCCACTAACTATGGCTACACCTTC. The V gene is TRBV9, the J gene TRBJ1-2; D remains unclear. V was shortened by 0 bases and J by 0 bases, with 15 bases between the two germline ends. CDR1 SGDLS and CDR2 YYNGEE come from the germline V gene. The length of the CDR3 is 17 residues.

The V gene is TRBV28, the J gene TRBJ1-1; D is possibly TRBD1 (5 bases). This CDR3 comprises 12 residues. V lost 6 bases, J lost 7 bases, and 12 bases lay in between. Germline V CDR1 and CDR2: MDHEN, SYDVKM. The CDR3 spells CASRAGHLEAFF. CDR3 sequence (DNA): TGTGCCAGCAGGGCCGGACACCTTGAAGCTTTCTTT.

V and J are TRBV6-1 and TRBJ2-3, with TRBD1 as a possible D gene (5 bases). Germline values: CDR1 MNHNS, CDR2 SASEGT. There are 14 residues in the CDR3. Trimming removed 3 bases at V and 2 bases at J, with 9 bases between. CDR3 protein: CASSDRVNTDTQYF. The CDR3 nucleotides are TGTGCCAGCAGTGACAGGGTAAACACAGATACGCAGTATTTT.

This chain connects TRBV7-9 to TRBJ2-2, with 7 nucleotides matching TRBD2. Germline trimming cut 7 bases from V and 0 bases from J; bases unmatched to any gene: 14. The CDR3 extends over 18 amino acids. Germline lookup yields CDR1 SEHNR and CDR2 FQNEAQ (reference sequence). The CDR3 DNA reads TGTGCCAGCAAGACGATCCCTAGCGGAGATTCGAACACCGGGGAGCTGTTTTTT. Protein: CASKTIPSGDSNTGELFF.

The chain couples TRBV5-1 to TRBJ2-1, with 8 bases identical to TRBD1. Germline CDR1 SGHRS, CDR2 YFSETQ. The CDR3 is 15 amino acids. The ends lost 1 base at V and 5 bases at J; junction bases unmatched: 5. The CDR3 coding sequence is TGCGCCAGCAGCTTGAGCGGACAGGGAAACAATGAGCAGTTCTTC. Protein: CASSLSGQGNNEQFF.

The sample holds one count of this clone. The chain links TRBV7-9 to TRBJ1-2, with D maybe TRBD1 (5 bases). Trimming removed 5 bases at V and 3 bases at J, with 22 bases between. This CDR3 spans 17 amino acids. In germline, CDR1 is SEHNR, CDR2 FQNEAQ (reference sequence). CDR3 sequence (DNA): TGTGCCAGCAGCAGATTCCCGACAGAACAGAACCACTATGGCTACACCTTC. This gives the protein CASSRFPTEQNHYGYTF.

The chain is built from TRBV4-2 and TRBJ2-5; weak D call: TRBD2 (6 bases). Trimming removed 4 bases at V and 0 bases at J, with 15 bases between. CDR3 size: 16 residues. Germline-derived CDR1 and CDR2 are LGHNA and YNFKEQ. The CDR3 region is CASSPRGGTYQETQYF. CDR3 bases: TGTGCCAGCAGCCCCCGGGGAGGAACGTACCAAGAGACCCAGTACTTC.

The CDR3 loop reads CASSARGTGRENTIYF. DNA of the CDR3: TGTGCCAGCAGCGCCCGGGGGACAGGCAGGGAAAACACCATATATTTT. The chain has TRBV9 and TRBJ1-3; the match to TRBD1 covers 8 bases. Germline values: CDR1 SGDLS, CDR2 YYNGEE. V gave up 3 bases and J gave up 6 bases; unmatched junction bases: 11. CDR3 length: 16 amino acids.

In this sample, this clone turned up a few times. The chain joins TRBV5-1 to TRBJ1-4, with 8 bases fitting TRBD1. Germline V gene data show CDR1 as SGHRS and CDR2 as YFSETQ. V was pared by 4 bases and J by 8 bases, with 10 bases of the junction left unmatched. The length of the CDR3 is 15 residues. This CDR3 reads CASSLRPGQEEKLFF. The CDR3 coding sequence is TGCGCCAGCAGCCTGAGGCCGGGACAGGAAGAAAAACTGTTTTTT.

This clone was counted between two and nine times. J is TRBJ1-2 and V is TRBV28; 7 positions match TRBD1. The CDR3 is 12 residues long. J gave up 7 bases and V 7 bases, and 6 bases lay outside the gene matches. The germline CDR1 and CDR2 sequences are MDHEN and SYDVKM. The CDR3 DNA reads as TGTGCCAGCAACAGGGGACGGGGTGGCTACACCTTC. It translates to CASNRGRGGYTF.

This clone is deemed medium-sized. V and J are TRBV28 and TRBJ1-2; D unresolved. This CDR3 region has 14 residues. Germline values: CDR1 MDHEN, CDR2 SYDVKM. Deletions cut 3 bases from V and 4 bases from J, with 12 bases between. CDR3 in DNA: TGTGCCAGCAGTTTGTCCACAGTCCCCTATGGCTACACCTTC. It is translated as CASSLSTVPYGYTF.

V usage is TRBV11-2 and J usage is TRBJ2-3; maybe TRBD2 (7 bases). The CDR3 sequence is 12 residues long. Trimming cost V 4 bases and J 11 bases, with 13 bases left between them. Germline CDR1 and CDR2: SGHAT and FQNNGV. This chain's CDR3 is CASSWGGQRQYF. CDR3 nucleotides: TGTGCCAGCAGCTGGGGGGGGCAGAGGCAGTATTTT.